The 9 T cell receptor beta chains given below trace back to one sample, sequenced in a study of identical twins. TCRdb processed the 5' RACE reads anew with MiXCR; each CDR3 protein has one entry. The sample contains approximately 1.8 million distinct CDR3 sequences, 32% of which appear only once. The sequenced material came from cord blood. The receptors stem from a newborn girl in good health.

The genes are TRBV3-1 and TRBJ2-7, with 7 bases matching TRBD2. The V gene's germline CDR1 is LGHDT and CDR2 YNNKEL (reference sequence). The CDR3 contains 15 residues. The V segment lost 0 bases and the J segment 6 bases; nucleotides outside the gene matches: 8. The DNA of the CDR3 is TGTGCCAGCAGCCAAGATGTATCCAGCGGGATCGAGCAGTACTTC. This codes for CASSQDVSSGIEQYF.

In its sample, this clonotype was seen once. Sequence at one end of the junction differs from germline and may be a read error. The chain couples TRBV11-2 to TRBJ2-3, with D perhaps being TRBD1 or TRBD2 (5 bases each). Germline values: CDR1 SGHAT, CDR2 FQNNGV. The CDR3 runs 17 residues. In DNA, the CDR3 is TGTGCCAGCAGCTTAGGACGGGGCGGGTCCCGCACAGATACGCACTATTTT. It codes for CASSLGRGGSRTDTHYF.

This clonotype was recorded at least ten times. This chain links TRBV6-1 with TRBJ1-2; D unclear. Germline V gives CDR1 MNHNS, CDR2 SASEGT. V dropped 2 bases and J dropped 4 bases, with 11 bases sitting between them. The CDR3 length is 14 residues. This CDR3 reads CASSEIGVPYGYTF. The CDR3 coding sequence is TGTGCCAGCAGTGAAATCGGAGTTCCCTATGGCTACACCTTC.

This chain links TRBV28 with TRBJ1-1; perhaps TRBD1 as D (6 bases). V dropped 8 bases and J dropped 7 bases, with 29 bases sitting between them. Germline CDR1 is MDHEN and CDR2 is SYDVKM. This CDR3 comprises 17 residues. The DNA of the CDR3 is TGTGCCAGCGGTCTCACGCCGACTGAGGACAGAAGAAATGAAGCTTTCTTT. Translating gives CASGLTPTEDRRNEAFF.

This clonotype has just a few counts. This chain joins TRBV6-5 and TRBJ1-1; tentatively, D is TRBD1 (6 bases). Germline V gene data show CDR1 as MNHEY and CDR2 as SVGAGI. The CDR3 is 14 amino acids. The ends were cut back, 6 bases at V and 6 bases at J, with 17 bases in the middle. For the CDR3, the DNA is TGTGCCAGCAGACCCTACCAGGGGAATCCTGAAGCTTTCTTT. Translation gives CASRPYQGNPEAFF.

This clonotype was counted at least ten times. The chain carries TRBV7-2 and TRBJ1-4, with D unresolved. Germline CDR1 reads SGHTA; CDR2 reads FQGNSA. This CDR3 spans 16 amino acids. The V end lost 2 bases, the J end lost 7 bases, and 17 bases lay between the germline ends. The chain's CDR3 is CASSLPLIGQTEKLFF. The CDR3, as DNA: TGTGCCAGCAGCTTACCTCTAATCGGTCAGACTGAAAAACTGTTTTTT.

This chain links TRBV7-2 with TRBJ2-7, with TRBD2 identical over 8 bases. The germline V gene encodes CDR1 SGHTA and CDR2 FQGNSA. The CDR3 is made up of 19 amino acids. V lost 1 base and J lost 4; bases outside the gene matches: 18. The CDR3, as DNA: TGTGCCAGCAGCTTAGTGTCCACTTTATGGCGGGGGGTAGAGTACGAGCAGTACTTC. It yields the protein CASSLVSTLWRGVEYEQYF.

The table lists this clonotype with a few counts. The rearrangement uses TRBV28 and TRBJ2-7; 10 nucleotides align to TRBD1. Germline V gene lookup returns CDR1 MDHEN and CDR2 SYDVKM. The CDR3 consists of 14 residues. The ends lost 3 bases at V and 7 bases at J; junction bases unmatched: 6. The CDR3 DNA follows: TGTGCCAGCAGTTTGGGGACAGGGGACAATGAGCAGTACTTC. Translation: CASSLGTGDNEQYF.

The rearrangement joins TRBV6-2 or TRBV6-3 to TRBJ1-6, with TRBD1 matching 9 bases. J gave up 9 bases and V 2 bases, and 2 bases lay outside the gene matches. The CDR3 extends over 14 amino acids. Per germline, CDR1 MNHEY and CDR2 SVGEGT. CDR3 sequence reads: CASSYPQGASPLHF. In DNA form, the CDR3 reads TGTGCCAGCAGTTACCCACAGGGGGCTTCACCCCTCCACTTT.